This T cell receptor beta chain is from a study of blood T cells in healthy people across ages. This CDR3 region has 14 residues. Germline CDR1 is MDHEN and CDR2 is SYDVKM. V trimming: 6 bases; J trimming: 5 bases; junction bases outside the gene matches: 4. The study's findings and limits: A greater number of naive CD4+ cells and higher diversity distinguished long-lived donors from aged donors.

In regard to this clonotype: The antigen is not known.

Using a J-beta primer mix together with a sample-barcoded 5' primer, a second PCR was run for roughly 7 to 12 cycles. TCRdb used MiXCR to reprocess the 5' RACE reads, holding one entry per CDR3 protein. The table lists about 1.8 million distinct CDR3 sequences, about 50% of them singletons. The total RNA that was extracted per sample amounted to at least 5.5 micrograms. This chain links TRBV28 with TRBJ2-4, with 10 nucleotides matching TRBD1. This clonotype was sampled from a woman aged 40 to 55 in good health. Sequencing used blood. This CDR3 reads CASRKGTGENIQYF. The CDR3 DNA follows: TGTGCCAGCAGAAAAGGGACAGGGGAAAACATTCAGTACTTC.